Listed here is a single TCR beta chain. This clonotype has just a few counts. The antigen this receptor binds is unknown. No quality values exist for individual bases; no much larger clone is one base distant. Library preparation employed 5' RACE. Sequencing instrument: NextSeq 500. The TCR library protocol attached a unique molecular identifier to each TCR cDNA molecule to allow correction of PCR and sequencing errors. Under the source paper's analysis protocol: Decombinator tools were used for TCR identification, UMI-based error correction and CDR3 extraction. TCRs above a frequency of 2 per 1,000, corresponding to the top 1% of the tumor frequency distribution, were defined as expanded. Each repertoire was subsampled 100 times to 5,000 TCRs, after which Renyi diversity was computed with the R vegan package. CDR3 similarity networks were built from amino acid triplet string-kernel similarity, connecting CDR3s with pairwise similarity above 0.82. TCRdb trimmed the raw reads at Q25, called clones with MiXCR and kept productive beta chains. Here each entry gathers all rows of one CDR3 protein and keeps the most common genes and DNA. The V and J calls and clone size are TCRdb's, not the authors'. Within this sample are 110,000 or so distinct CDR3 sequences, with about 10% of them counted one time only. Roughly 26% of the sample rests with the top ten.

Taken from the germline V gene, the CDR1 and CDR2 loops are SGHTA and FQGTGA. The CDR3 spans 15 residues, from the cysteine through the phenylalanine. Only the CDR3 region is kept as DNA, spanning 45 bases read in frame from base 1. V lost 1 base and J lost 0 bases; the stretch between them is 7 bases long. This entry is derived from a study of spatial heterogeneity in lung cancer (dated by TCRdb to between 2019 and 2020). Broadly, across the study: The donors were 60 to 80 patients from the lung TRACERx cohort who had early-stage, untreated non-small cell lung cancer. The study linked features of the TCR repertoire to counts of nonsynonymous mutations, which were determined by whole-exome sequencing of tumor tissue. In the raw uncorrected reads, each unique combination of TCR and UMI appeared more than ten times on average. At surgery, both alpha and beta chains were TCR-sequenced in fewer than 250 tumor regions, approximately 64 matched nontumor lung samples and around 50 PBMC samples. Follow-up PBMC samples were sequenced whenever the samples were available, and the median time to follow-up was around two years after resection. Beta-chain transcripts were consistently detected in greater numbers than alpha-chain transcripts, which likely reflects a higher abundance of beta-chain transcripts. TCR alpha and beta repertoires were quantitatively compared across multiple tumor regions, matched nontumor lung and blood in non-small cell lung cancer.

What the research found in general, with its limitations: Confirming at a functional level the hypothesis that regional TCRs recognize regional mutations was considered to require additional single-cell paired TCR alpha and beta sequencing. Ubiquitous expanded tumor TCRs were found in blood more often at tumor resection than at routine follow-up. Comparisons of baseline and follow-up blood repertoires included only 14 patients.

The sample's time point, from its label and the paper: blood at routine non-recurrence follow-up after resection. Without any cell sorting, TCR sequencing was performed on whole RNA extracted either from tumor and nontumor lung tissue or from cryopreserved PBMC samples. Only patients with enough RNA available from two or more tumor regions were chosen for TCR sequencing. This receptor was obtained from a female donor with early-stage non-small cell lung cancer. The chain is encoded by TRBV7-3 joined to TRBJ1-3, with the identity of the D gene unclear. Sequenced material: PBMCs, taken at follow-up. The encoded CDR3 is CASSLSAVSGNTIYF. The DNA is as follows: TGTGCCAGCAGCTTAAGCGCAGTCTCTGGAAACACCATATATTTT. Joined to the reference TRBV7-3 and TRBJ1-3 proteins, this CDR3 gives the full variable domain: GAGVSQTPSNKVTEKGKYVELRCDPISGHTALYWYRQSLGQGPEFLIYFQGTGAADDSGLPNDRFFAVRPEGSVSTLKIQRTERGDSAVYLCASSLSAVSGNTIYFGEGSWLTVV.